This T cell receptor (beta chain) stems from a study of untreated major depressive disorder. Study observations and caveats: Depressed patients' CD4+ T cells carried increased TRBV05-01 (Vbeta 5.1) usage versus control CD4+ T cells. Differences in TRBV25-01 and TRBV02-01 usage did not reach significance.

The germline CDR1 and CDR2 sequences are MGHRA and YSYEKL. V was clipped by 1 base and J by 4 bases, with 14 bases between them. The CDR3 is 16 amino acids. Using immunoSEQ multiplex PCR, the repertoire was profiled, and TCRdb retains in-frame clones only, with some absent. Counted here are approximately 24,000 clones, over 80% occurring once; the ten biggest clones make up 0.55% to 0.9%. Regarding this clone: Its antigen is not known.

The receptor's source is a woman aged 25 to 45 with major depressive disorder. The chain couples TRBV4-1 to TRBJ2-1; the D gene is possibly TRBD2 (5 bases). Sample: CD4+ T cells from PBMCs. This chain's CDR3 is CASSQAPSGLYNEQFF. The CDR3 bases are TGCGCCAGCAGCCAAGCCCCCAGCGGCCTATACAATGAGCAGTTCTTC.